This T cell receptor beta chain appears in the sequencing data of a study of vaccination effects on CD4 cells after COVID-19. Once cultured for 10 days, the cells underwent separation to obtain CD4+ T cells. Method: immunoSEQ multiplex PCR; TCRdb's copy keeps in-frame clones and lacks some. Of 45,000 to 50,000 clones in the sample, about 75% are singletons; the top ten hold 12%. CDR1 is LGHDT and CDR2 is YNNKEL in the germline V gene (reference sequence). The CDR3 contains 12 residues. With 4 bases removed from V and 6 bases from J, the gap between germline ends came to 7 bases. As to this clone: Antigen: not known.

Source: CD4+ T cells from PBMCs cultured without peptide, taken before COVID-19 vaccination. The chain recombines TRBV3-1 (or the pseudogene TRBV3-2) with TRBJ2-1; a weak D match, TRBD2 (6 bases). This TCR was sampled from a human donor who had a prior SARS-CoV-2 infection. The CDR3 spells CASSPTSNEQFF. In DNA form, the CDR3 reads TGTGCCAGCAGCCCGACTAGCAATGAGCAGTTCTTC.